The sequence of this TCR beta chain was determined in a study of cytotoxic CD8 clonotypes in ibrutinib-treated CLL. Depth targeted 1 in 200,000 to 1 in 1 million T cells, averaging 10x coverage per clonotype. Clones were sequenced by immunoSEQ multiplex PCR, and TCRdb holds only the in-frame ones, with some missing. The data show around 250,000 clones, 70% seen once. CDR3 length: 13 amino acids. Trimming removed 5 bases at V and 6 bases at J, with 13 bases between. CDR1 MNHEY and CDR2 SVGAGI come from the germline V gene. The material was PBMCs, obtained after 24 months of ibrutinib treatment. The source of this sequence is a human donor with chronic lymphocytic leukemia. This chain uses TRBV6-5 with TRBJ1-1, with D tentatively TRBD1 (5 bases). The chain's CDR3 is CASSGPGLPEAFF. The CDR3 nucleotides read TGTGCCAGCAGTGGGCCGGGACTCCCTGAAGCTTTCTTT.